The rows below give T cell receptor beta chains drawn from one sample of a study of identical twins. TCRdb ran MiXCR on the 5' RACE reads and lists one entry per CDR3 protein. The sample comprises 500,000 to 550,000 distinct CDR3 sequences, 20% to 25% of which are singletons, and roughly 0.91% rests with the top ten. The same sample was also studied in work on T cells expressing NK-cell markers.

The sample taken for sequencing was CD4+ T cells sorted from blood. Receptor source: a young woman in good health. CDR3s include the opening cysteine and the closing phenylalanine or tryptophan. Fields, in order: J gene, D gene, clone size, V gene, CDR3 DNA, CDR3 protein. A D gene is named only where the DNA matches it firmly. Some rows have no size entry. The others give once, few or many, or a class for an expanded clone.

TRBJ2-3	TRBD2	NA	TRBV6-1	TGTGCCAGCAGATTCGGACTAGCGCACCGTACGCAGTATTTT	CASRFGLAHRTQYF
TRBJ1-5	NA	NA	TRBV12-3/TRBV12-4	TGTGCCAGCAGTTACGGACGCCAGCCACATAGCAATCAGCCCCAGCATTTT	CASSYGRQPHSNQPQHF
TRBJ2-3	TRBD2	few	TRBV24-1	TGTGCCACCAGTACTCGACTAGCGGGAACAGATACGCAGTATTTT	CATSTRLAGTDTQYF
TRBJ2-3	NA	NA	TRBV4-1	TGCGCCAGCAGTGTTGAGAGGACAGCTAGCACAGATACGCAGTATTTT	CASSVERTASTDTQYF
TRBJ2-7	NA	many	TRBV12-3/TRBV12-4	TGTGCCAGGAACAGACGGCCTACCTACGAGCAGTACTTC	CARNRRPTYEQYF
TRBJ1-2	NA	many	TRBV12-3/TRBV12-4	TGTGCCAGCACCCCCCAGGGCTATGGCTACACCTTC	CASTPQGYGYTF
TRBJ2-5	TRBD2	NA	TRBV5-1	TGCGCCAGCAGCTTACTAGCGGGAGGGTTCGTAGAGACCCAGTACTTC	CASSLLAGGFVETQYF
TRBJ2-1	NA	many	TRBV10-3	TGTGCCATCAGTGAGTCGACTCCTAGACCGTCAAGCGGCCTCTACAATGAGCAGTTCTTC	CAISESTPRPSSGLYNEQFF
TRBJ2-1	TRBD2	NA	TRBV25-1	TGTGCCAGCAGTGACCCGGGACTACACAATGAGCAGTTCTTC	CASSDPGLHNEQFF
TRBJ1-2	NA	NA	TRBV20-1	TGCAGTGCTAGTACCGTGGACTATGGCTACACCTTC	CSASTVDYGYTF
TRBJ2-3	TRBD2	NA	TRBV6-5	TGTGCCAGCAGTTACTTCCAGGGGGGCAGCGGGGGGGCGACGGATACGCAGTATTTT	CASSYFQGGSGGATDTQYF
TRBJ2-5	TRBD2	NA	TRBV20-1	TGCAGTGCGAACCCTAGCGGGGGGGCATCTTGGGAGACCCAGTACTTC	CSANPSGGASWETQYF
TRBJ2-5	NA	NA	TRBV12-3/TRBV12-4	TGTGCCAGCAGTTTAGGTCCGGTTAAAGAGACCCAGTACTTC	CASSLGPVKETQYF
TRBJ1-1	NA	NA	TRBV15	TGTGCCACCAGCAGATCAGAATTGAACACTGAAGCTTTCTTT	CATSRSELNTEAFF
TRBJ1-1	TRBD1	few	TRBV20-1	TGCAGTGCCTCGGTGACAGGGCGTGCTGAAGCTTTCTTT	CSASVTGRAEAFF
TRBJ2-3	TRBD2	NA	TRBV9	TGTGCCAGCAGCGGACCGGGACTACTGGCATATACGCAGTATTTT	CASSGPGLLAYTQYF
TRBJ2-1	NA	NA	TRBV6-2/TRBV6-3	TGTGCCAGCAGCCCTTCGGGGGCTGGGATAATGAGTGAGCAGTTCTTC	CASSPSGAGIMSEQFF
TRBJ2-2	NA	few	TRBV5-8	TGTGCCAGCAGAATTCAAGCCAGCGCGGCCACCGGGGAGCTGTTTTTT	CASRIQASAATGELFF
TRBJ2-7	NA	NA	TRBV2	TGTGCCAGCAGTGGACAGAACTACGAGCAGTACTTC	CASSGQNYEQYF
TRBJ2-7	TRBD2	few	TRBV29-1	TGCAGCGCCGCCGGGAGGACTAGCGGGAGGGCCAGGTACGAGCAGTACTTC	CSAAGRTSGRARYEQYF